This TCR beta chain is drawn from a study of OX40 agonist ivuxolimab in advanced cancers. Across the whole study: Those enrolled were less than 85% male, with a mean age of approximately 60 years and ages from roughly 23 to 79.

Findings and caveats of the study: Low levels of normalized T-cell clonal expansion also appeared in some nonresponders.

A remark on this clone: Antigen specificity is unknown.

Profiling relied on immunoSEQ multiplex PCR, and the TCRdb table lists in-frame clones only, not all of them. The data show approximately 100,000 clones, under 85% seen once. The CDR3 sequence is 13 residues long. The germline CDR1 and CDR2 sequences are KGHSH and LQKENI. The ends were cut back, 8 bases at V and 6 bases at J, with 14 bases in the middle. The TCR sequence derives from an adult with an advanced solid tumor such as melanoma, head and neck, liver or kidney cancer. The sequenced sample was CD4+ or CD8+ T cells sorted from blood, obtained in a trial of the OX40 agonist ivuxolimab. J is TRBJ1-5 and V is TRBV18, with TRBD1 as a possible D gene (5 bases). CDR3 bases: TGTGCCAGCCGAGAGGGGATTAGTCAGCCCCAGCATTTT. This gives the protein CASREGISQPQHF. The variable domain in full, with the rest retrieved from reference TRBV18 and TRBJ1-5, is NAGVMQNPRHLVRRRGQEARLRCSPMKGHSHVYWYRQLPEEGLKFMVYLQKENIIDESGMPKERFSAEFPKEGPSILRIQQVVRGDSAAYFCASREGISQPQHFGDGTRLSIL.